This TCR beta chain comes out of a study of blood T cell repertoires in COVID-19. The assay was immunoSEQ multiplex PCR, and TCRdb's table has in-frame clones only and misses some. The table records tens of thousands of clones, around 81% of them present only once. The ends lost 5 bases at V and 4 bases at J; junction bases unmatched: 8. The CDR3 spans 14 residues. CDR1 and CDR2 from the germline V gene are SGHTA and FQGNSA. V is TRBV7-2 and J is TRBJ2-7, with 7 bases identical to TRBD2. What was sequenced was peripheral blood. The sequence was obtained from an older woman with acute or convalescent COVID-19. DNA for the CDR3: TGTGCCAGCAGCCGCGGGGGTTCCTTGTACGAGCAGTACTTC. It specifies CASSRGGSLYEQYF.